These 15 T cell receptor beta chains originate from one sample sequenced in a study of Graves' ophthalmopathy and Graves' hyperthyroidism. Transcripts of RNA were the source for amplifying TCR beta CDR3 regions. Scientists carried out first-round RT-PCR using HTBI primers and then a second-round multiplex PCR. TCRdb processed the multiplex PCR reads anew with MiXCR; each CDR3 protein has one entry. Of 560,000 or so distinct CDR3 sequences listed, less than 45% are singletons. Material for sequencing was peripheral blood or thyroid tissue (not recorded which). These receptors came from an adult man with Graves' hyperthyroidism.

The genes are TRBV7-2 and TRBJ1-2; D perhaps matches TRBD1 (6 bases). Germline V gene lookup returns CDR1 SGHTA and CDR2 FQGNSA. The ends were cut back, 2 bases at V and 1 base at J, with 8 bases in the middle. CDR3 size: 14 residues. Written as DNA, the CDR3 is TGTGCCAGCAGCTTACTACAGGGTAACTATGGCTACACCTTC. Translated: CASSLLQGNYGYTF.

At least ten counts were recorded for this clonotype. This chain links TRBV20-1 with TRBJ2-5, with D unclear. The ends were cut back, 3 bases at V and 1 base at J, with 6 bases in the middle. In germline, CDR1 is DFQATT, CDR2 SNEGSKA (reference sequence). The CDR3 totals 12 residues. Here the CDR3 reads CSASFLQETQYF. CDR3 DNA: TGCAGTGCTAGCTTTCTCCAAGAGACCCAGTACTTC.

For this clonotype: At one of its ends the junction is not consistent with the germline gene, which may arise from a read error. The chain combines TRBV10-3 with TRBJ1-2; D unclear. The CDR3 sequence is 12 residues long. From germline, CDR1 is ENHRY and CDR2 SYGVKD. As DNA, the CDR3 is TGTGCCAGCAGTGAGTCTGTCTATGGCTACACCTTC. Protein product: CASSESVYGYTF.

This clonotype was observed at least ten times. CDR3 residues: CASSLVSRETQYF. The CDR3, as DNA: TGTGCCAGCAGCTTGGTTAGTCGGGAGACCCAGTACTTC. The chain recombines TRBV5-8 with TRBJ2-5, with D unresolved. V lost 0 bases, J lost 5 bases, and 8 bases lay in between. The germline V gene encodes CDR1 SGHTS and CDR2 YDEGEE. The CDR3 is made up of 13 amino acids.

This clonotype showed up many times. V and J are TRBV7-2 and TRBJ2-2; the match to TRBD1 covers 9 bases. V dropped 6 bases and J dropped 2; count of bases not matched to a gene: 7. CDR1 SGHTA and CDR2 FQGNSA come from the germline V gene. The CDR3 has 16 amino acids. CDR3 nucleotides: TGTGCCAGCAGGACACCGGGACAGGGTAACACCGGGGAGCTGTTTTTT. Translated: CASRTPGQGNTGELFF.

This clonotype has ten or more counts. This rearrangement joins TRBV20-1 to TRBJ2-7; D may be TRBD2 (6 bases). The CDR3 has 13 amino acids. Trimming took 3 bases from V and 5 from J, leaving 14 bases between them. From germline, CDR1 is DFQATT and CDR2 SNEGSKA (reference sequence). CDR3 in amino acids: CSAREHRTNEQYF. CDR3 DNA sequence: TGCAGTGCTAGGGAACATCGGACTAACGAGCAGTACTTC.

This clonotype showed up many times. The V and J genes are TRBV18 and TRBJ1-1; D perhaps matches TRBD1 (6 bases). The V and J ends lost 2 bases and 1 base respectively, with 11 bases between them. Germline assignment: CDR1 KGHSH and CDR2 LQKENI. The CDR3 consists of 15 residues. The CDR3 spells CASSPFSTGNTEAFF. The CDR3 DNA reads TGTGCCAGCTCACCATTTTCGACAGGGAACACTGAAGCTTTCTTT.

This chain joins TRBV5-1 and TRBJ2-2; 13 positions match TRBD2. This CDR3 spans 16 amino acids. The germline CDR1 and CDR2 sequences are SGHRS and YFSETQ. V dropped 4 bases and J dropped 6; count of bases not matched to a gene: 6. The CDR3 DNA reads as TGCGCCAGCAGCCCCGGACTAGCGGGAGACCCCGGGGAGCTGTTTTTT. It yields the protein CASSPGLAGDPGELFF.

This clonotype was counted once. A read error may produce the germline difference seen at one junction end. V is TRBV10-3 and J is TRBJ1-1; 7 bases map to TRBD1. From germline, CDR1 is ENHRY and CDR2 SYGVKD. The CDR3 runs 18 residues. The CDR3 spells CASSCSGLQGRRNTEAFF. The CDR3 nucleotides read TGTGCCAGCAGTTGCTCAGGGTTACAGGGGCGGAGGAACACTGAAGCCTTCTTT.

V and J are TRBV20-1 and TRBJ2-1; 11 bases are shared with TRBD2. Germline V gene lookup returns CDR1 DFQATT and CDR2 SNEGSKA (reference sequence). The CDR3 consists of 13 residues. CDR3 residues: CSALAGGDNEQFF. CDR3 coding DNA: TGCAGCGCCCTAGCGGGAGGAGACAATGAGCAGTTCTTC.

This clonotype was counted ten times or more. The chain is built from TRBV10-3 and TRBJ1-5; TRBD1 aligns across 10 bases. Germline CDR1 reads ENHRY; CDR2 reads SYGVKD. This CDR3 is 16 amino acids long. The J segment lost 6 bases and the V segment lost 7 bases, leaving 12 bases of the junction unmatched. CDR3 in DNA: TGTGCCATCACGGGTCGAAGACAGGGGGCAGCTCAGCCCCAGCATTTT. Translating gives CAITGRRQGAAQPQHF.

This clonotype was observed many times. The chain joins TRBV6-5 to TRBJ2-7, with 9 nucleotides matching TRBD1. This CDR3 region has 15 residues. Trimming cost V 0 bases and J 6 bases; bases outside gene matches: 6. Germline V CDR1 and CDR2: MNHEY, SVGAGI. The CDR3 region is CASSYSRTGGGEQYF. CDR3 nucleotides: TGTGCCAGCAGTTACTCGAGAACAGGGGGCGGCGAGCAGTACTTC.

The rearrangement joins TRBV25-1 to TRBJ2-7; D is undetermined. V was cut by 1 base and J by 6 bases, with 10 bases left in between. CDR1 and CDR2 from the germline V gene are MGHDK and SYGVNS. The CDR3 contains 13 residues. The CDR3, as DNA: TGTGCCAGCAGTGAATTAGGGCTCTCCGAGCAGTACTTC. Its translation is CASSELGLSEQYF.

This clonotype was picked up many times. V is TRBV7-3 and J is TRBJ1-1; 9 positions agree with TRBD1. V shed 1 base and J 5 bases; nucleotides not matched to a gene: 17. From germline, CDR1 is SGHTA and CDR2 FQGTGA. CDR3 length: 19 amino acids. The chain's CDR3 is CASSLNGISGTGFWTEAFF. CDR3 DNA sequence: TGTGCCAGCAGCTTAAACGGCATCTCCGGGACAGGGTTTTGGACTGAAGCTTTCTTT.

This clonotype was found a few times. This CDR3 is CASSAGVTGELFF. DNA of the CDR3: TGTGCCAGCAGCGCAGGGGTCACCGGGGAGCTGTTTTTT. The chain has TRBV7-2 and TRBJ2-2, with a weak D call TRBD1 (6 bases). The germline V gene encodes CDR1 SGHTA and CDR2 FQGNSA. The CDR3 is 13 residues long. V lost 5 bases and J lost 4, with 8 bases in between. The entire variable domain, with the rest obtained from reference TRBV7-2 and TRBJ2-2, is as follows: GAGVSQSPSNKVTEKGKDVELRCDPISGHTALYWYRQSLGQGLEFLIYFQGNSAPDKSGLPSDRFSAERTGGSVSTLTIQRTQQEDSAVYLCASSAGVTGELFFGEGSRLTVL.